This T cell receptor beta chain was documented in a study of naive and memory T cell subsets. Germline V CDR1 and CDR2: SEHNR, FQNEAQ (reference sequence). CDR3 length: 15 residues. V gave up 7 bases and J gave up 3 bases; unmatched junction bases: 8. A UMI-containing oligonucleotide was joined by 3' ligation to the TCR cDNA template. Cells were not sorted; total RNA input targeted 1 to 1000 ng. The SP2 primer and nested alpha and beta constant region primers amplified ligated cDNA in four rounds. TCRdb re-called the 5' RACE reads with MiXCR, one entry per CDR3 protein. In the table there are roughly 62,000 distinct CDR3 sequences, about 7.2% of which are singletons.

This clonotype was obtained from a male donor in good health. V usage is TRBV7-9 and J usage is TRBJ2-7, with 11 bases that match TRBD2. As DNA, the CDR3 is TGTGCCAGCACCGGGGGACTAGCGGAATTCTACGAGCAGTACTTC. Translating it yields CASTGGLAEFYEQYF.